This T cell receptor (beta chain) comes out of a study of cytotoxic CD8 clonotypes in ibrutinib-treated CLL. About the research overall: After a median roughly 12 months on treatment (6 to 36), response samples were drawn.

A 1 in 200,000 to 1 in 1 million T cell depth was the sequencing target. Profiled with immunoSEQ multiplex PCR; TCRdb holds only in-frame clones, not every one. Of about 57,000 clones listed, approximately 52% are singletons. In regard to this clone: The sample carries other DNA sequences with the same CDR3.

Germline V gene sequence: CDR1 SGHAT, CDR2 FQNNGV. The CDR3 runs 15 residues. Trimming stripped 0 bases from V and 5 bases from J, with 11 bases between. About 2 micrograms of genomic DNA, which was extracted from cryopreserved PBMCs, served as the material used for the TCR beta libraries. This material consisted of PBMCs, taken after 24 months of ibrutinib treatment. The chain combines TRBV11-2 with TRBJ1-5, with no clear D. This clonotype originated in a human donor with chronic lymphocytic leukemia. This CDR3 is CASSLDGQDYQPQHF. CDR3 DNA sequence: TGTGCCAGCAGCTTAGATGGGCAGGATTATCAGCCCCAGCATTTT.